This paragraph covers one T cell receptor beta chain sequence. MiXCR was run by TCRdb on the 5' RACE reads, yielding one entry per CDR3 protein. The repertoire holds roughly 160,000 distinct CDR3 sequences, with 7% to 10% as singletons. This sample is part of a study of T cells after yellow fever vaccination. Per germline, CDR1 SGHTA and CDR2 FQGNSA. Trimming left V 0 bases short and J 3 bases short, with 20 bases between. This CDR3 contains 18 residues. The sequence came from a young man who received the YFV17D yellow fever vaccine. V usage is TRBV7-2 and J usage is TRBJ1-2; D possibly corresponds to TRBD1 (5 bases). The source was CD8+ T cells sorted from PBMCs, collected 45 days after the yellow fever booster vaccination. The CDR3 protein is CASSLAVLLRGADYGYTF. CDR3 nucleotide sequence: TGTGCCAGCAGCTTAGCGGTCTTACTGAGGGGAGCGGACTATGGCTACACCTTC.